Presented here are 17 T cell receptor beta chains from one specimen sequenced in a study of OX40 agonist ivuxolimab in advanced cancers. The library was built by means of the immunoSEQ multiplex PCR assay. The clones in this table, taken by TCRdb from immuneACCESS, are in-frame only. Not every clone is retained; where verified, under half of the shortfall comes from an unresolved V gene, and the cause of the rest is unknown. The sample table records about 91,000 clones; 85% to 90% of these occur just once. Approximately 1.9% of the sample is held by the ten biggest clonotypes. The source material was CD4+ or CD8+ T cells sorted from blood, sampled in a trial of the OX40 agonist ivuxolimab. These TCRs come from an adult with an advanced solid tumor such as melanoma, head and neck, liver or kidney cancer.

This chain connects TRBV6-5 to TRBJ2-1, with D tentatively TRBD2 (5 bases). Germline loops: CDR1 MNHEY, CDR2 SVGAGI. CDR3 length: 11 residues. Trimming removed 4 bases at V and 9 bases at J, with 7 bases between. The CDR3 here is CASSSSTEQFF. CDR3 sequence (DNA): TGTGCCAGCAGTTCTAGCACTGAGCAGTTCTTC.

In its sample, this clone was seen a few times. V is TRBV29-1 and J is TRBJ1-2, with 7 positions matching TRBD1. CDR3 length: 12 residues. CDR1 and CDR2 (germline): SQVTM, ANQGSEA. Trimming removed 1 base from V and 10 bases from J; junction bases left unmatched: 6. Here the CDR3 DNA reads TGCAGCGTTGAAGCCCCGGGACAGTACTACACCTTC. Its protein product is CSVEAPGQYYTF. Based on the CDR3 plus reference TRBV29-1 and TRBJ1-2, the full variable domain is SAVISQKPSRDICQRGTSLTIQCQVDSQVTMMFWYRQQPGQSLTLIATANQGSEATYESGFVIDKFPISRPNLTFSTLTVSNMSPEDSSIYLCSVEAPGQYYTFGSGTRLTVV.

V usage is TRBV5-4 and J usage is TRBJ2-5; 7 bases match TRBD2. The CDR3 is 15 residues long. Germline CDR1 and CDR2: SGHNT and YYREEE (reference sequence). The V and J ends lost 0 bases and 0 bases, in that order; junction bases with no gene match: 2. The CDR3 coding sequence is TGTGCCAGCAGCTTGGGTAGCGGGTACCAAGAGACCCAGTACTTC. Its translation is CASSLGSGYQETQYF.

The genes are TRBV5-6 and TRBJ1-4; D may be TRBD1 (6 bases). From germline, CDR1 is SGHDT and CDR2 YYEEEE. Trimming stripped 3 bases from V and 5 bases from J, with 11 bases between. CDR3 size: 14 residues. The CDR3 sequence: CASSSRGLNEKLFF. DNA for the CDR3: TGTGCCAGCAGCTCCCGGGGGCTAAATGAAAAACTGTTTTTT. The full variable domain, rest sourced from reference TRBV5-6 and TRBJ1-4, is DAGVTQSPTHLIKTRGQQVTLRCSPKSGHDTVSWYQQALGQGPQFIFQYYEEEERQRGNFPDRFSGHQFPNYSSELNVNALLLGDSALYLCASSSRGLNEKLFFGSGTQLSVL.

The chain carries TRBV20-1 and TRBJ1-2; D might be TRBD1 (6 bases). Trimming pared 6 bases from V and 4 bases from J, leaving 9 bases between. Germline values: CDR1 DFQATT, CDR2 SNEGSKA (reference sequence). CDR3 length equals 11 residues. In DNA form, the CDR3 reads TGCAGTGCGCCGACAGGCTATGGCTACACCTTC. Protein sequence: CSAPTGYGYTF.

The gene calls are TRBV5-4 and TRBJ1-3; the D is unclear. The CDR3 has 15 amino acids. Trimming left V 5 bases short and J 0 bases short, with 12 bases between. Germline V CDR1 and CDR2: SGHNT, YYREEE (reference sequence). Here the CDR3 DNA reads TGTGCCAGCAGTTCGCAGACCAGCTCTGGAAACACCATATATTTT. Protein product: CASSSQTSSGNTIYF.

The DNA for the CDR3 is TGCGCCAGCAGCTTCCGATCCGGTGATGAAAAACTGTTTTTT. It specifies CASSFRSGDEKLFF. The chain recombines TRBV5-1 with TRBJ1-4; D is ambiguous. V gave up 2 bases and J gave up 6 bases, with 11 bases separating them. The CDR3 sequence is 14 residues long. Germline CDR1 reads SGHRS; CDR2 reads YFSETQ.

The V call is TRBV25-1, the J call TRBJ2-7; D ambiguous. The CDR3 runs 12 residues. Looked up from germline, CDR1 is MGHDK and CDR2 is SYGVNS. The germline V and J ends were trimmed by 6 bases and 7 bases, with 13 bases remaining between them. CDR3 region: CASRDGEWEQYF. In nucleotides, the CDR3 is TGTGCCAGCAGGGACGGAGAATGGGAGCAGTACTTC.

The CDR3 region is CASSAIGGQNTEAFF. The CDR3 bases are TGTGCCAGCAGCGCCATAGGGGGGCAGAACACTGAAGCTTTCTTT. The V call is TRBV5-6, the J call TRBJ1-1; TRBD1 is a possible D gene (6 bases). The CDR3 is 15 amino acids. V lost 4 bases and J 1 base, leaving 14 bases between the germline ends. Germline CDR1 is SGHDT and CDR2 is YYEEEE.

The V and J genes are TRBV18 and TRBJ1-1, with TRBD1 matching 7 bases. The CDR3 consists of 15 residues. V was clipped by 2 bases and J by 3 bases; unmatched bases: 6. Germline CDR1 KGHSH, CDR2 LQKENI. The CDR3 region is CASSPLNTGDTEAFF. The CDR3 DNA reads TGTGCCAGCTCACCATTGAATACAGGGGACACTGAAGCTTTCTTT.

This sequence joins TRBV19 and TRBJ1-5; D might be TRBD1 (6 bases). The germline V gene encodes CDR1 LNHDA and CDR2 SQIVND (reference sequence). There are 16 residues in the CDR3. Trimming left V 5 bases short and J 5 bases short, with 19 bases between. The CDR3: CASSFNPRDNHQPQHF. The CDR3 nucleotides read TGTGCCAGTAGTTTCAACCCTCGGGACAATCATCAGCCCCAGCATTTT.

CDR3 sequence (DNA): TGTGCCAGCAGTGAACTCACCGGGGGGCGGGGGCAGTATTTT. Translation gives CASSELTGGRGQYF. The chain is built from TRBV6-1 and TRBJ2-3; tentative D call: TRBD2 (7 bases). Germline V gene data show CDR1 as MNHNS and CDR2 as SASEGT. The V end was cut by 2 bases, the J end by 11 bases, with 17 bases between. This CDR3 contains 14 residues.

The CDR3 sequence is CASSAHGTSGMNEQFF. The CDR3 DNA reads as TGTGCCAGCAGCGCCCACGGGACTAGCGGGATGAATGAGCAGTTCTTC. This chain joins TRBV11-2 and TRBJ2-1; 13 bases map to TRBD2. Germline CDR1 reads SGHAT; CDR2 reads FQNNGV. The junction had 8 bases not matched to a gene; V was cut back by 5 bases and J by 7 bases. The length of the CDR3 is 16 residues.

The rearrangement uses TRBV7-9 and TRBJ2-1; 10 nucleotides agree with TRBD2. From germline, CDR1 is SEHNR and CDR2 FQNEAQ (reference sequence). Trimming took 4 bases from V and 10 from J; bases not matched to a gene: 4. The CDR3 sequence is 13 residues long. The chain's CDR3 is CASSSSGSVEQFF. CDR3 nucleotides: TGTGCCAGCAGCTCTAGCGGGAGCGTCGAGCAGTTCTTC.

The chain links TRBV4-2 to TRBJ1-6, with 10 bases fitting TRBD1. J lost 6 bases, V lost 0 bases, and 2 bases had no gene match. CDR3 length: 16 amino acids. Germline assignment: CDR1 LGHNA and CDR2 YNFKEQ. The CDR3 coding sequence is TGTGCCAGCAGCCAAGACGGGACAGGGGCTAATTCACCCCTCCACTTT. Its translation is CASSQDGTGANSPLHF.

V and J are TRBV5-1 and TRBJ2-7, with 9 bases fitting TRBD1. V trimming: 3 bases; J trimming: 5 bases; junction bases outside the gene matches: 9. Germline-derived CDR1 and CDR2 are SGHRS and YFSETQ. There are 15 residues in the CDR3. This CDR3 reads CASSYWTGDIDEQYF. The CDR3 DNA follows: TGCGCCAGCAGCTATTGGACAGGGGATATAGACGAGCAGTACTTC.

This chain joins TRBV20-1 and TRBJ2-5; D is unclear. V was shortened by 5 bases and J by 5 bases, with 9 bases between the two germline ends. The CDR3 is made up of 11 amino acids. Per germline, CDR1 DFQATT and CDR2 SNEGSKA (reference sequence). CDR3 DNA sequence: TGCAGTGCTGTTGTGGGGGAGACCCAGTACTTC. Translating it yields CSAVVGETQYF.